These 9 T cell receptor beta chains were sequenced from one sample in a study of shared clonotypes between healthy human individuals. Method: immunoSEQ multiplex PCR; TCRdb's copy keeps in-frame clones and lacks some. The data contain about 490,000 clones, over 65% of them singletons. Specimen: PBMCs. These receptor sequences come from a woman aged 40 to 50 in good health. Some clones in this sample may be carry-over from other donors' samples.

The rearrangement links TRBV9 to TRBJ2-1; D is ambiguous. CDR1 and CDR2 (germline): SGDLS, YYNGEE. The length of the CDR3 is 16 residues. Deletions cut 0 bases from V and 2 bases from J, with 12 bases between. The CDR3 sequence: CASSVGGLGAYNEQFF. The CDR3 region has the DNA TGTGCCAGCAGCGTAGGTGGTCTCGGAGCCTACAATGAGCAGTTCTTC.

The chain joins TRBV19 to TRBJ2-5; D possibly uses TRBD1 or TRBD2 (5 bases each). CDR3 size: 14 residues. Trimming cost V 3 bases and J 9 bases, with 17 bases left between them. Germline assignment: CDR1 LNHDA and CDR2 SQIVND (reference sequence). The CDR3 region is CASSMNFGHGAQYF. The DNA for the CDR3 is TGTGCCAGTAGTATGAATTTTGGACACGGGGCCCAGTACTTC.

J is TRBJ2-7 and V is TRBV7-6; D is possibly TRBD1 (6 bases). There are 14 residues in the CDR3. Looked up from germline, CDR1 is SGHVS and CDR2 is FNYEAQ. Trimming shortened V by 1 base and J by 3 bases, and 10 bases separated the two germline ends. CDR3 residues: CASSLEGRGYEQYF. For the CDR3, the DNA is TGTGCCAGCAGCTTAGAAGGCAGGGGCTACGAGCAGTACTTC.

The chain couples TRBV27 to TRBJ2-5, with 13 bases identical to TRBD2. The CDR3 consists of 15 residues. Germline V CDR1 and CDR2: MNHEY, SMNVEV (reference sequence). J gave up 4 bases and V 2 bases, and 1 base lay outside the gene matches. For the CDR3, the DNA is TGTGCCAGCAGTTTACGGACTAGCGGGAGAGAGACCCAGTACTTC. This translates into CASSLRTSGRETQYF.

CDR3 protein: CASSLGTGASNQPQHF. The CDR3 nucleotides are TGTGCCAGCAGTTTAGGGACAGGGGCTAGCAATCAGCCCCAGCATTTT. This rearrangement joins TRBV28 to TRBJ1-5; 10 bases are a match to TRBD1. This CDR3 is built from 16 residues. V trimming: 2 bases; J trimming: 0 bases; junction bases outside the gene matches: 1. Germline CDR1 and CDR2: MDHEN and SYDVKM. The entire variable domain, with the rest obtained from reference TRBV28 and TRBJ1-5, is as follows: DVKVTQSSRYLVKRTGEKVFLECVQDMDHENMFWYRQDPGLGLRLIYFSYDVKMKEKGDIPEGYSVSREKKERFSLILESASTNQTSMYLCASSLGTGASNQPQHFGDGTRLSIL.

The chain employs TRBV11-2 and TRBJ2-7; 7 bases map to TRBD1. The CDR3 has 13 amino acids. The V segment lost 7 bases and the J segment 9 bases; nucleotides outside the gene matches: 12. Germline V CDR1 and CDR2: SGHAT, FQNNGV. The CDR3 is CASTLVGGSGQYF. CDR3 nucleotide sequence: TGTGCCAGCACCCTAGTAGGGGGCTCAGGGCAGTACTTC.

In this sample, this clone turned up a few times. The gene calls are TRBV6-5 and TRBJ2-2, with D tentatively TRBD2 (6 bases). V lost 7 bases, J lost 2 bases, and 14 bases lay in between. The CDR3 sequence is 15 residues long. The germline CDR1 and CDR2 sequences are MNHEY and SVGAGI. CDR3 residues: CASTYAGLNTGELFF. The CDR3, as DNA: TGTGCCAGCACCTACGCGGGGCTCAACACCGGGGAGCTGTTTTTT.

The chain is built from TRBV6-4 and TRBJ2-1, with 9 bases aligning to TRBD1. The CDR3 is made up of 16 amino acids. The V and J ends lost 6 bases and 7 bases, in that order; junction bases with no gene match: 13. CDR1 and CDR2 (germline): MRHNA, SNTAGT. This CDR3 reads CASSPNYRGRGNEQFF. CDR3 in DNA: TGTGCCAGCAGCCCCAATTACAGGGGGCGGGGGAATGAGCAGTTCTTC.

The rearrangement joins TRBV30 to TRBJ2-1; the match to TRBD2 covers 12 bases. The CDR3 sequence is 13 residues long. V was pared by 4 bases and J by 8 bases, with 3 bases of the junction left unmatched. Looked up from germline, CDR1 is GTSNPN and CDR2 is SVGIG (reference sequence). CDR3: CAWILAGGYEQFF. The CDR3 nucleotides are TGTGCCTGGATACTAGCGGGAGGCTATGAGCAGTTCTTC.